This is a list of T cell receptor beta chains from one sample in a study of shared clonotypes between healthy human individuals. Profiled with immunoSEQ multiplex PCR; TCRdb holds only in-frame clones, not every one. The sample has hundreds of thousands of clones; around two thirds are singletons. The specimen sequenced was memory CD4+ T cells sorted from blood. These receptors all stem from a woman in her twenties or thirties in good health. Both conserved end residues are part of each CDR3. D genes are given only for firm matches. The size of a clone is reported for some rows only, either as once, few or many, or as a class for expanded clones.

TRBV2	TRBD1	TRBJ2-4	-	CASSSQGAGKNIQYF	TGTGCCAGCAGTTCCCAGGGGGCCGGCAAAAACATTCAGTACTTC
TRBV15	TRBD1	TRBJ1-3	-	CATSAQGSGNTIYF	TGTGCCACCAGCGCACAGGGGAGTGGAAACACCATATATTTT
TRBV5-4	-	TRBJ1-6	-	CASSFDTSPLHF	TGTGCCAGCAGCTTCGACACGTCACCCCTCCACTTT
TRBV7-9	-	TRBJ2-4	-	CASSFSGVAKNIQYF	TGTGCCAGCAGCTTTTCAGGAGTAGCCAAAAACATTCAGTACTTC
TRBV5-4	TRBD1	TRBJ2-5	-	CASIRQGAEETQYF	TGTGCCAGCATCCGACAGGGGGCTGAGGAGACCCAGTACTTC
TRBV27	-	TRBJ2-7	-	CASSFLLANPYEQYF	TGTGCCAGCAGTTTCTTGCTAGCGAATCCCTACGAGCAGTACTTC
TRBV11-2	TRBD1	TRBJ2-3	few	CASSLSGQETQYF	TGTGCCAGCAGCTTATCGGGACAGGAAACGCAGTATTTT
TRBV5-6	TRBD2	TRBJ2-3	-	CASSLRLAGTTDTQYF	TGTGCCAGCAGCTTGAGGCTAGCGGGAACCACAGATACGCAGTATTTT
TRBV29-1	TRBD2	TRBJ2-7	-	CSVNGLAGDYEQYF	TGCAGCGTTAACGGACTAGCGGGAGACTACGAGCAGTACTTC
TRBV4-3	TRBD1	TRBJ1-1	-	CASSPGTGVAFF	TGCGCCAGCAGCCCCGGGACAGGGGTAGCTTTCTTT
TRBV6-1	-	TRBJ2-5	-	CASRDGQQETQYF	TGTGCCAGCAGAGACGGACAGCAAGAGACCCAGTACTTC
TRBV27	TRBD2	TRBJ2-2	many	CASSPRGTSGFAGELFF	TGTGCCAGCAGTCCCCGAGGGACTAGCGGGTTCGCCGGGGAGCTGTTTTTT
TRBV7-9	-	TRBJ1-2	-	CASSTTVQGYGYTF	TGTGCCAGCAGCACGACAGTTCAGGGGTACGGCTACACCTTC
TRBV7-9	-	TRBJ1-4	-	CASSSSATNEKLFF	TGTGCCAGCAGCTCCTCTGCAACTAATGAAAAACTGTTTTTT
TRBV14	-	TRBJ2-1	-	CASSPGFNEQFF	TGTGCCAGCAGCCCGGGTTTTAATGAGCAGTTCTTC
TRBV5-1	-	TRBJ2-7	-	CASSPRQGYEQYF	TGCGCCAGCAGCCCGAGGCAGGGCTACGAGCAGTACTTC
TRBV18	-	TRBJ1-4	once	CASSRERSEKLFF	TGTGCCAGCTCACGAGAAAGGAGTGAAAAACTGTTTTTT
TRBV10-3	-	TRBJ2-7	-	CAISEGGATSYEQYF	TGTGCCATCAGTGAGGGTGGGGCGACTAGCTACGAGCAGTACTTC
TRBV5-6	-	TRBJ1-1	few	CASSLFETRVNTEAFF	TGTGCCAGCAGCTTGTTCGAAACCAGGGTGAACACTGAAGCTTTCTTT
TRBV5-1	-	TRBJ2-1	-	CASSLDQILYNEQFF	TGCGCCAGCAGCTTGGACCAGATCCTCTACAATGAGCAGTTCTTC
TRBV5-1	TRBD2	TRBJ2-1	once	CASSGGTSGPSYNEQFF	TGCGCCAGCAGCGGGGGGACTAGCGGACCCTCCTACAATGAGCAGTTCTTC
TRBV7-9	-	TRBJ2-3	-	CASSKTSDTQYF	TGTGCCAGCAGCAAGACATCAGATACGCAGTATTTT
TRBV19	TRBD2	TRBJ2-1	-	CASSISGTSGRNEQFF	TGTGCCAGTAGTATTTCCGGGACTAGCGGGAGGAATGAGCAGTTCTTC
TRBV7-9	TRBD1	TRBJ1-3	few	CASSLRDSSGNTIYF	TGTGCCAGCAGCTTAAGGGACAGCTCTGGAAACACCATATATTTT
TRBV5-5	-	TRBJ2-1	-	CASSSATARLNEQFF	TGTGCCAGCAGCTCCGCTACGGCTAGACTAAATGAGCAGTTCTTC
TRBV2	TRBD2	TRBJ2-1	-	CASILGAGGGNEQFF	TGTGCCAGCATCCTGGGAGCGGGAGGTGGGAATGAGCAGTTCTTC
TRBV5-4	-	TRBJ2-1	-	CASSLGLDKQFF	TGTGCCAGCAGCTTGGGACTAGACAAGCAGTTCTTC
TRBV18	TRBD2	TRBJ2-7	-	CASSPRRETHEQYF	TGTGCCAGCTCACCCAGGCGGGAGACCCACGAGCAGTACTTC
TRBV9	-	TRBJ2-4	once	CASSPRGTLAKNIQYF	TGTGCCAGCAGCCCTAGAGGGACATTAGCCAAAAACATTCAGTACTTC
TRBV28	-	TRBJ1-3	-	CASYWRSGNTIYF	TGTGCCAGCTACTGGCGCTCTGGAAACACCATATATTTT
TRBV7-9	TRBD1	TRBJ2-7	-	CASSLGGTDEQYF	TGTGCCAGCAGCTTAGGGGGGACAGACGAGCAGTACTTC
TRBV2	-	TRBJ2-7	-	CASSDRGQGNEQYF	TGTGCCAGCAGTGACCGCGGCCAGGGTAACGAGCAGTACTTC
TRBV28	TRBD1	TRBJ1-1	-	CASRVDRGIMNTEAFF	TGTGCCAGCAGGGTTGACAGGGGGATCATGAACACTGAAGCTTTCTTT
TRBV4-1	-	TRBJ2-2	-	CASSPPGVSGELFF	TGCGCCAGCAGCCCCCCTGGGGTCTCCGGGGAGCTGTTTTTT
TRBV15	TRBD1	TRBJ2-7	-	CATSSRSGTGTREQYF	TGTGCCACCAGCAGCCGATCCGGGACAGGGACTCGGGAGCAGTACTTC
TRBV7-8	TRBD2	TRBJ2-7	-	CASSPPGLAGPREQYF	TGTGCCAGCAGCCCACCGGGACTAGCGGGACCCCGCGAGCAGTACTTC
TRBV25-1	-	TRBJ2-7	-	CASSELGGRLVYEQYF	TGTGCCAGCAGTGAACTCGGGGGTCGTCTGGTCTACGAGCAGTACTTC
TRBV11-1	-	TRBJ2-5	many	CASSLARPSLSQETQYF	TGTGCCAGCAGCTTAGCCCGCCCTAGTCTTTCGCAAGAGACCCAGTACTTC
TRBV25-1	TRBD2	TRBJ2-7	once	CASSRRLAGVYEQYF	TGTGCCAGCAGCCGCCGACTAGCGGGAGTCTACGAGCAGTACTTC